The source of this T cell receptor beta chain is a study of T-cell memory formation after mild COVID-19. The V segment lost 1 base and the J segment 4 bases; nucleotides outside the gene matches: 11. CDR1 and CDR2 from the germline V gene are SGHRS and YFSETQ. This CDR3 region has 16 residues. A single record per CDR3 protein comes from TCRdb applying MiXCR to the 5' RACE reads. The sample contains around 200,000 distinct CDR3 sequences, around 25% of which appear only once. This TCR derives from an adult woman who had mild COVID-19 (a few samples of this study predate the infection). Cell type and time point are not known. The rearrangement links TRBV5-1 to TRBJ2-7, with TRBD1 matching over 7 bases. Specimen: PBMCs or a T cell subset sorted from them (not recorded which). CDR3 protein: CASSLRYGTDIYEQYF. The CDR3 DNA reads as TGCGCCAGCAGCTTGCGTTACGGGACAGACATATACGAGCAGTACTTC.